Below are 17 T cell receptor beta chains sequenced from a single sample in a study of human T cells and chemical hapten exposure (dated by TCRdb to about 2021). Library preparation was by RACE. Sequencing relied on a NextSeq 500. TCRdb took the public reads, trimmed them with fastp at Q25, ran MiXCR for clone calling and kept in-frame beta chains. Identical CDR3 protein sequences are pooled into one entry, listed with their most common genes and DNA. In this sample the table shows under 200,000 distinct CDR3 sequences, about 27% of which occur a single time. The ten largest clonotypes hold about 2.1% of the sample. In the paper's terms, the time point label means: patch test 3, about 24 weeks after DPC sensitization. The treatment or condition tag for this specimen amounts to: therapeutic diphenylcyclopropenone sensitization with weekly scalp DPC. Sequences were derived from whole blood, sampled in connection with sensitization to the hapten diphenylcyclopropenone (DPC). The receptors were gathered from a woman between 18 and 30 years old with alopecia areata. Some clones in this sample may be carry-over from other donors' samples.

The rearrangement uses TRBV4-2 and TRBJ2-1; D gene ambiguous. Germline V lookup: CDR1 LGHNA, CDR2 YNFKEQ. Trimming cost V 1 base and J 4 bases, with 5 bases left between them. There are 13 residues in the CDR3. As DNA, the CDR3 is TGTGCCAGCAGCCAAGGAAGTTACAATGAGCAGTTCTTC. This codes for CASSQGSYNEQFF.

The chain employs TRBV7-2 and TRBJ1-2, with a possible D match to TRBD1 (6 bases). The CDR3 covers 14 residues. Germline V CDR1 and CDR2: SGHTA, FQGNSA. Trimming removed 4 bases at V and 3 bases at J, with 12 bases between. DNA for the CDR3: TGTGCCAGCAGCTCCCAGGACAGAGACTATGGCTACACCTTC. It codes for CASSSQDRDYGYTF.

This clonotype was found a few times. The gene calls are TRBV29-1 and TRBJ1-5, with no clear D. The germline V gene encodes CDR1 SQVTM and CDR2 ANQGSEA. The CDR3 sequence is 14 residues long. The ends were cut back, 6 bases at V and 0 bases at J, with 12 bases in the middle. The DNA of the CDR3 is TGCAGCGTAGCAAAGGAATATAGCAATCAGCCCCAGCATTTT. Its protein is CSVAKEYSNQPQHF.

The chain combines TRBV6-1 with TRBJ2-7; 9 bases line up with TRBD1. V gave up 3 bases and J gave up 2 bases; unmatched junction bases: 5. CDR1 is MNHNS, CDR2 SASEGT, per germline. CDR3 length equals 15 residues. CDR3 amino acids: CASSDVQGAPYEQYF. CDR3 nucleotide sequence: TGTGCCAGCAGTGATGTACAGGGGGCACCCTACGAGCAGTACTTC.

This chain uses TRBV15 with TRBJ2-4, with TRBD1 identical over 8 bases. Germline V gene sequence: CDR1 LNHNV, CDR2 YYDKDF (reference sequence). V gave up 5 bases and J gave up 4 bases; unmatched junction bases: 10. This CDR3 contains 16 residues. The CDR3 spells CATSATRRQGKNIQYF. The CDR3 DNA reads as TGTGCCACCAGCGCTACTCGTAGACAGGGGAAAAACATTCAGTACTTC. Supplemented by reference TRBV15 and TRBJ2-4, the full variable domain reads DAMVIQNPRYQVTQFGKPVTLSCSQTLNHNVMYWYQQKSSQAPKLLFHYYDKDFNNEADTPDNFQSRRPNTSFCFLDIRSPGLGDTAMYLCATSATRRQGKNIQYFGAGTRLSVL.

This rearrangement joins TRBV4-3 to TRBJ1-4; the D gene is possibly TRBD1 (5 bases). CDR1 and CDR2 (germline): LGHNA, YSLEER. V lost 0 bases and J 8 bases, leaving 13 bases between the germline ends. There are 15 residues in the CDR3. The CDR3, as DNA: TGCGCCAGCAGCCAAGACGGAAGGGGTAGCGAAAAACTGTTTTTT. This codes for CASSQDGRGSEKLFF.

V and J are TRBV7-9 and TRBJ2-3, with D uncertain. The CDR3 is 15 residues long. Germline-derived CDR1 and CDR2 are SEHNR and FQNEAQ (reference sequence). Deletions cut 2 bases from V and 2 bases from J, with 11 bases between. CDR3 loop: CASSLRGRNTDTQYF. For the CDR3, the DNA is TGTGCCAGCAGCTTACGCGGCAGGAACACAGATACGCAGTATTTT.

The genes are TRBV6-2 or TRBV6-3 and TRBJ2-2; D uncertain. Trimming took off 2 bases at V and 2 bases at J, with 6 bases between the two ends. This CDR3 spans 14 amino acids. Germline V gene lookup returns CDR1 MNHEY and CDR2 SVGEGT. The CDR3 region is CASSYPTNTGELFF. In nucleotides, the CDR3 is TGTGCCAGCAGTTACCCCACAAACACCGGGGAGCTGTTTTTT.

This clonotype has ten or more counts. The chain couples TRBV19 to TRBJ2-5; tentative D call: TRBD2 (6 bases). The V end was cut by 8 bases, the J end by 3 bases, with 16 bases between. Germline V gene lookup returns CDR1 LNHDA and CDR2 SQIVND (reference sequence). This CDR3 spans 14 amino acids. The CDR3 sequence is CASLHRRREETQYF. The CDR3 DNA reads TGTGCCAGTTTGCACAGACGGAGGGAAGAGACCCAGTACTTC.

This clonotype occurred a few times. The V and J genes are TRBV11-1 and TRBJ2-3, with 14 bases aligning to TRBD2. CDR1 and CDR2 from the germline V gene are SGHAT and FQDESV (reference sequence). With V trimmed by 1 base and J by 4 bases, 10 bases remained unmatched. The CDR3 sequence is 19 residues long. CDR3 protein: CASSLESPGLAGEADTQYF. The CDR3 DNA reads as TGTGCCAGCAGCTTAGAATCTCCGGGACTAGCGGGAGAGGCAGATACGCAGTATTTT.

V is TRBV25-1 and J is TRBJ1-4, with 9 bases fitting TRBD1. This CDR3 has 14 residues. Germline trimming cut 2 bases from V and 11 bases from J; bases unmatched to any gene: 6. Germline loops: CDR1 MGHDK, CDR2 SYGVNS. CDR3 DNA sequence: TGTGCCAGCAGTGAAAACAGGGGGCAAGGGAAACTGTTTTTT. This encodes CASSENRGQGKLFF.

This clonotype was found a few times. The chain recombines TRBV4-1 with TRBJ2-1; 8 bases are a match to TRBD1. The junction had 4 bases not matched to a gene; V was cut back by 5 bases and J by 10 bases. Germline CDR1 is MGHRA and CDR2 is YSYEKL. This CDR3 comprises 12 residues. CDR3 sequence reads: CASSNRGEEQFF. CDR3 bases: TGCGCCAGCAGCAACAGGGGGGAAGAGCAGTTCTTC.

This clonotype was seen a handful of times. The gene calls are TRBV2 and TRBJ1-2, with a possible D match to TRBD1 (6 bases). Germline CDR1 reads SNHLY; CDR2 reads FYNNEI. V dropped 3 bases and J dropped 7 bases, with 15 bases sitting between them. This CDR3 comprises 14 residues. CDR3 coding DNA: TGTGCCAGCAGTGATGGTCTGGGGGGCGGTGGCTACACCTTC. It encodes CASSDGLGGGGYTF.

This clonotype was counted between two and nine times. The rearrangement joins TRBV7-2 to TRBJ2-3; D may correspond to TRBD1 or TRBD2 (5 bases each). The germline CDR1 and CDR2 sequences are SGHTA and FQGNSA. CDR3 size: 13 residues. V was pared by 5 bases and J by 4 bases, with 10 bases between. The CDR3 coding sequence is TGTGCCAGCAGCCCGGGACCCGCAGATACGCAGTATTTT. Its translation: CASSPGPADTQYF.

The chain joins TRBV7-9 to TRBJ2-4; no clear D. The CDR3 length is 11 residues. The germline V and J ends were trimmed by 5 bases and 11 bases, with 10 bases remaining between them. The V gene's germline CDR1 is SEHNR and CDR2 FQNEAQ (reference sequence). The CDR3 region is CASSPGPVQYF. In nucleotides, the CDR3 is TGTGCCAGCAGCCCGGGCCCTGTTCAGTACTTC.

The rearrangement uses TRBV5-6 and TRBJ2-2; D may match TRBD1 or TRBD2 (5 bases each). This CDR3 has 16 amino acids. The germline V and J ends were trimmed by 3 bases and 0 bases, with 12 bases remaining between them. Germline loops: CDR1 SGHDT, CDR2 YYEEEE. The CDR3 is CASSSRDAANTGELFF. For the CDR3, the DNA is TGTGCCAGCAGCTCACGGGACGCAGCGAACACCGGGGAGCTGTTTTTT.

This chain links TRBV6-4 with TRBJ2-1; D not certain. Trimming took 1 base from V and 8 from J, leaving 12 bases between them. This CDR3 contains 14 residues. Germline lookup yields CDR1 MRHNA and CDR2 SNTAGT. The CDR3 DNA follows: TGTGCCAGCAGTGACTTGGTGAGGTTCGATGAGCAGTTCTTC. This codes for CASSDLVRFDEQFF.